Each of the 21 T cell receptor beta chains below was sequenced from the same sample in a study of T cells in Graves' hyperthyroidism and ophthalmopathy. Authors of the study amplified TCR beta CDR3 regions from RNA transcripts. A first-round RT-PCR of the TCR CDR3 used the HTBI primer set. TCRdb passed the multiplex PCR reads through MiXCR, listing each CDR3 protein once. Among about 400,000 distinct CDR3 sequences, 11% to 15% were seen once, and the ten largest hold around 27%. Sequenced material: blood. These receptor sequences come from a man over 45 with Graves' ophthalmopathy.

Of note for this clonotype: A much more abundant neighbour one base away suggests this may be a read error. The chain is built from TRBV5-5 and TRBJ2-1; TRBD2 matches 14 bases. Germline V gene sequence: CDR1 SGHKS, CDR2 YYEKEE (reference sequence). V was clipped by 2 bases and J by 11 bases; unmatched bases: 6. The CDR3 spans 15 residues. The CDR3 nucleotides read TGTGCCAGCAGCTTCGGACTAGCGGGAGGTTATAAGCAGTTCTTC. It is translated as CASSFGLAGGYKQFF.

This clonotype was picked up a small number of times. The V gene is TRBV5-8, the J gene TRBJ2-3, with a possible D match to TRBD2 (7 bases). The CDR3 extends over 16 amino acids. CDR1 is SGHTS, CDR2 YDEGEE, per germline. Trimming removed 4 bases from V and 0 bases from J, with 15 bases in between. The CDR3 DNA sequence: TGTGCCAGCAGCCCCACGGGGGGCGGGAGCACAGATACGCAGTATTTT. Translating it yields CASSPTGGGSTDTQYF.

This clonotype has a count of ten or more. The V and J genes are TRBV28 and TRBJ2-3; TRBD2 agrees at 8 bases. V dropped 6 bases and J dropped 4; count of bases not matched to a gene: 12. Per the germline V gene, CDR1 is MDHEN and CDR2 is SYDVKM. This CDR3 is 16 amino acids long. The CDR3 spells CASREVSGSWADTQYF. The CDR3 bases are TGTGCCAGCAGGGAGGTGAGCGGGAGCTGGGCAGATACGCAGTATTTT. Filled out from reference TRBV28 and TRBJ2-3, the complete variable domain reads DVKVTQSSRYLVKRTGEKVFLECVQDMDHENMFWYRQDPGLGLRLIYFSYDVKMKEKGDIPEGYSVSREKKERFSLILESASTNQTSMYLCASREVSGSWADTQYFGPGTRLTVL.

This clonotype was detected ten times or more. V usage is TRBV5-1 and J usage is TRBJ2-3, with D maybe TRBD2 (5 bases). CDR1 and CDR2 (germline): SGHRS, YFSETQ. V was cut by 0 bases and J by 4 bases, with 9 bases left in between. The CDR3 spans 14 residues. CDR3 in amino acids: CASSLGGGPDTQYF. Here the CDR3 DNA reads TGCGCCAGCAGCTTGGGAGGCGGGCCAGATACGCAGTATTTT.

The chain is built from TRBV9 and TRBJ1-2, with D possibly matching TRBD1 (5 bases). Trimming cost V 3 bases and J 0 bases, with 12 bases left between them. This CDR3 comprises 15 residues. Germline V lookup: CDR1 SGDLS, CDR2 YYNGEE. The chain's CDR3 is CASSEGSQTNYGYTF. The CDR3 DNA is TGTGCCAGCAGCGAGGGGTCACAGACTAACTATGGCTACACCTTC.

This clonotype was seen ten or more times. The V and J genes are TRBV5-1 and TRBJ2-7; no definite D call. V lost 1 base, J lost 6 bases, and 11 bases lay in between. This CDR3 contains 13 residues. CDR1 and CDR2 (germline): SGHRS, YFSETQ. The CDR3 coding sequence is TGCGCCAGCAGCTTGAGGCGTGATTCCGAGCAGTACTTC. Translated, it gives CASSLRRDSEQYF. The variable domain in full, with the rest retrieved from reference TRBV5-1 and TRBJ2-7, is KAGVTQTPRYLIKTRGQQVTLSCSPISGHRSVSWYQQTPGQGLQFLFEYFSETQRNKGNFPGRFSGRQFSNSRSEMNVSTLELGDSALYLCASSLRRDSEQYFGPGTRLTVT.

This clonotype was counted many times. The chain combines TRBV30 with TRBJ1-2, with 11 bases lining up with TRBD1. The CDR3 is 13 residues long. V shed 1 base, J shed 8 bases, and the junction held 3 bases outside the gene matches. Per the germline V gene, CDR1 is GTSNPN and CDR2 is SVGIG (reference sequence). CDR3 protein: CAWSGTGGSGYTF. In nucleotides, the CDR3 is TGTGCCTGGAGTGGGACAGGGGGCTCAGGCTACACCTTC.

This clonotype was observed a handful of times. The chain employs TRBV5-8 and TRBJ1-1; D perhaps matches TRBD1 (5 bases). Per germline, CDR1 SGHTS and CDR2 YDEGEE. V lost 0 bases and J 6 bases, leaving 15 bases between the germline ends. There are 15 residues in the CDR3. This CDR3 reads CASSLEGRRGAEAFF. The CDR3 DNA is TGTGCCAGCAGCTTGGAGGGCAGAAGGGGCGCTGAAGCTTTCTTT.

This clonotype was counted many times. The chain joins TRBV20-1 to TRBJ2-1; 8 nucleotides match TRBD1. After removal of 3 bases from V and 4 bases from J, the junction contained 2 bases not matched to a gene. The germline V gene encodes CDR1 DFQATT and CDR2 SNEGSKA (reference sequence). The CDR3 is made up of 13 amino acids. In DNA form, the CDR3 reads TGCAGTGCTAGGGACAGGGCTTACAATGAGCAGTTCTTC. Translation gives CSARDRAYNEQFF.

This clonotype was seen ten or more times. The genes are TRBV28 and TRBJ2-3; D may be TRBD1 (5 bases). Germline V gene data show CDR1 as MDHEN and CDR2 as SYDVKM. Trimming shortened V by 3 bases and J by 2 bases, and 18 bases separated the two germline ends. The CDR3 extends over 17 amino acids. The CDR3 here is CASSLSGLFPNTDTQYF. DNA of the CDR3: TGTGCCAGCAGTTTGTCAGGGCTCTTCCCAAACACAGATACGCAGTATTTT.

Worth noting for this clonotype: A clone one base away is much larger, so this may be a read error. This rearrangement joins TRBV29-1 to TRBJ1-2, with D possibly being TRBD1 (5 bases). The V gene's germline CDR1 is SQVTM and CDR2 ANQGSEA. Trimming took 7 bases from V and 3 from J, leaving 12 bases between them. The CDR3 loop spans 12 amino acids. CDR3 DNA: TGCAGCGGGGGGGTAAGCGACTATGGCTACACCTTC. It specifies CSGGVSDYGYTF.

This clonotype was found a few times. CDR3 DNA: TGCAGTGCTAGGCGCGGGACTAGCGGCGCCAAAAACATTCAGTACTTC. Translating gives CSARRGTSGAKNIQYF. The V and J genes are TRBV20-1 and TRBJ2-4, with TRBD2 identical over 11 bases. Losses at the gene ends were 3 bases for V and 1 base for J; bases not matched to a gene: 5. CDR1 and CDR2 from the germline V gene are DFQATT and SNEGSKA (reference sequence). The CDR3 extends over 16 amino acids.

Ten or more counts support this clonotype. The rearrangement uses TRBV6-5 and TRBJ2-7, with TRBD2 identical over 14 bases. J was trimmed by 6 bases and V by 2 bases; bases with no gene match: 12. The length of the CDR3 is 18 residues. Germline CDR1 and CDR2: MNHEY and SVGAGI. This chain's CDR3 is CASSYRTRGLAGAGEQYF. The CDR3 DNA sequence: TGTGCCAGCAGTTACAGGACACGGGGACTAGCGGGGGCGGGCGAGCAGTACTTC.

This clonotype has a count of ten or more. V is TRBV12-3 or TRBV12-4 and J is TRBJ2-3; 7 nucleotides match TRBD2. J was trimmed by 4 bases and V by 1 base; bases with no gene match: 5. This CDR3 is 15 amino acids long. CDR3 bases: TGTGCCAGCAGTTTAGGGGGCGGGAGCTCAGATACGCAGTATTTT. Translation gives CASSLGGGSSDTQYF.

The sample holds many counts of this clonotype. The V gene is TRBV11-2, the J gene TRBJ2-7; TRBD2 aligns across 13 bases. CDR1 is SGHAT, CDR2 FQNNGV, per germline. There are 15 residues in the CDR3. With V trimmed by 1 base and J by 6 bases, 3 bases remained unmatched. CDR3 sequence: CASSLAGLAGAEQYF. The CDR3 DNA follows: TGTGCCAGCAGCTTAGCCGGACTAGCGGGAGCCGAGCAGTACTTC.

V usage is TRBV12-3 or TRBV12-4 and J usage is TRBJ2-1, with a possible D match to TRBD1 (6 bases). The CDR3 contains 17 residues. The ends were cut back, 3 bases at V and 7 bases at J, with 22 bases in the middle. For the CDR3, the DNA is TGTGCCAGCAGTTTTGACCTCGGTGGCAGGGGATGGAATGAGCAGTTCTTC. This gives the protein CASSFDLGGRGWNEQFF.

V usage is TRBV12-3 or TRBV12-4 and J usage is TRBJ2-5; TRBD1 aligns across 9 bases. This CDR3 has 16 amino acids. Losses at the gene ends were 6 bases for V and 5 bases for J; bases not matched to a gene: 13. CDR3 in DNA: TGTGCCAGCAGCCCCCGACAGGGGGTTATGTCGGAGACCCAGTACTTC. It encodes CASSPRQGVMSETQYF.

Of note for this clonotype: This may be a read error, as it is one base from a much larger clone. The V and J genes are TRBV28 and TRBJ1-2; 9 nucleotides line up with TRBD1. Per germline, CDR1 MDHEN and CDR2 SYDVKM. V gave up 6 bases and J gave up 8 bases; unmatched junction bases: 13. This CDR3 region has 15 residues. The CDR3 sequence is CASRPVGQGTEGYTF. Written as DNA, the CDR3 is TGTGCCAGCAGACCAGTGGGACAGGGAACGGAAGGCTACACCTTC.

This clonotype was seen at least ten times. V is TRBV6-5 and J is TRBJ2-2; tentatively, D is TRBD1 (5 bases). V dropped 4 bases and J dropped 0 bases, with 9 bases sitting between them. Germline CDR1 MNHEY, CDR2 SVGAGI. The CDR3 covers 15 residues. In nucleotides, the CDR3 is TGTGCCAGCAGTTTCGGACAAGCGAACACCGGGGAGCTGTTTTTT. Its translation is CASSFGQANTGELFF.

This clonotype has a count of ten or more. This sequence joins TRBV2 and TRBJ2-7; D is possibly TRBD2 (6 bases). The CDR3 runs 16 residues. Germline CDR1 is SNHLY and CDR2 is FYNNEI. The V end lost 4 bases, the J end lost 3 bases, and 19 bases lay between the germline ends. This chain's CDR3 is CASSGLRLVGLYEQYF. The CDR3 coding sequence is TGTGCCAGCAGTGGGCTTAGACTAGTCGGTCTCTACGAGCAGTACTTC.

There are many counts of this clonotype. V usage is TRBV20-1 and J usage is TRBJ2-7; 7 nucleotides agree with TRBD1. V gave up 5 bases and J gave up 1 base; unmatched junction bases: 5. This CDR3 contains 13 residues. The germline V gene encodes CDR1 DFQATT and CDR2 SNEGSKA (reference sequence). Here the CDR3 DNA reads TGCAGTGCTCCTCGCAGGGGGTCCTACGAGCAGTACTTC. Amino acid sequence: CSAPRRGSYEQYF.